This is a list of T cell receptor beta chains from one sample in a study of Tregs in tolerant kidney transplant recipients. Data came from immunoSEQ multiplex PCR; TCRdb stores just in-frame clones and leaves some out. The table shows around 31,000 clones, with 70% to 85% occurring only once. No antigen has been assigned to these receptors. Sequenced material: Tregs from blood cultured with allogeneic cells. Receptor source: a human donor in good health. Each CDR3 is given with its conserved first and last residue. The D gene is left open where the match is weak.

CASSLMSGTDTQYF | - | TRBV7-3 | 14 | TRBJ2-3
CASSIDRNTGELFF | - | TRBV5-6 | 14 | TRBJ2-2
CASSLRAGPSYEQYF | - | TRBV7-8 | 15 | TRBJ2-7
CASRNRGELGEQFF | - | TRBV28 | 14 | TRBJ2-1
CASSNRVGEQFF | - | TRBV19 | 12 | TRBJ2-1
CASSLSNTEAFF | - | TRBV5-1 | 12 | TRBJ1-1
CASRERGDGELFF | - | TRBV5-1 | 13 | TRBJ2-2
CASSLVSGGDTQYF | - | TRBV5-1 | 14 | TRBJ2-3
CASSLDRDAGYTF | - | TRBV7-9 | 13 | TRBJ1-2
CASSGQGYGYTF | TRBD1 | TRBV5-4 | 12 | TRBJ1-2
CASSLGGADTQYF | - | TRBV7-9 | 13 | TRBJ2-3
CASSLDRGAAHLVQFF | TRBD1 | TRBV7-9 | 16 | TRBJ1-4
CASSQGTPTSSRSEQFF | - | TRBV14 | 17 | TRBJ2-1
CASSKGGSYNEQFF | - | TRBV19 | 14 | TRBJ2-1
CASSSRGTSGYNEQFF | TRBD2 | TRBV7-6 | 16 | TRBJ2-1
CASSLGQGAMDGYTF | TRBD1 | TRBV11-2 | 15 | TRBJ1-2
CASSPRDTEAFF | - | TRBV2 | 12 | TRBJ1-1